Listed below are T cell receptor beta chains from one sample, sequenced in a study of blood T cell repertoires in COVID-19. The protocol was immunoSEQ multiplex PCR, while the TCRdb copy is restricted to in-frame clones and leaves out a portion. The repertoire consists of approximately 150,000 clones, with around 80% occurring once and the leading ten covering roughly 15%. Sequencing used peripheral blood. The receptors shown here come from a human donor with acute or convalescent COVID-19. The donor label of this sample is uncertain. CDR3s include the opening cysteine and the closing phenylalanine or tryptophan. A D gene is named only where the DNA matches it firmly. The size entry is marked missing in some rows and otherwise reads once, few, many or a size class.

d_gene | j_gene | abundance | v_gene | CDR3nt | CDR3aa
TRBD1 | TRBJ2-7 | - | TRBV6-1 | TGTGCCAGCAGTGAGAGCGCCTACAGGGGGGCCCGCTACGAGCAGTACTTC | CASSESAYRGARYEQYF
TRBD1 | TRBJ1-1 | - | TRBV30 | TGTGCCTGGAGTGGACAGGGAGGTGAAGCTTTCTTT | CAWSGQGGEAFF
- | TRBJ2-5 | - | TRBV5-1 | TGCGCCAGCAGCGCGGGACAGAGCCAAGAGACCCAGTACTTC | CASSAGQSQETQYF
TRBD1 | TRBJ1-5 | - | TRBV2 | TGTGCCAGCAGGCCCACAGGGGATCAGCCCCAGCATTTT | CASRPTGDQPQHF
- | TRBJ1-5 | once | TRBV6-5 | TGTGCCAGCGGTACGGGGGGTCAGCCCCAGCATTTT | CASGTGGQPQHF
- | TRBJ1-1 | - | TRBV5-1 | TGCGCCAGCAGCTTGGCCGAACCGGGGAGATCTGAAGCTTTCTTT | CASSLAEPGRSEAFF
TRBD2 | TRBJ2-2 | - | TRBV9 | TGTGCCAGCAGCGTACTAGCGGAGTACACCGGGGAGCTGTTTTTT | CASSVLAEYTGELFF
TRBD1 | TRBJ2-7 | - | TRBV5-3 | TGTGCCAGAAGCTGGTACAGGGGTTTC | CARSWYRGF
TRBD1 | TRBJ1-5 | few | TRBV18 | TGTGCCAGCTCGGACAGGGACAATCAGCCCCAGCATTTT | CASSDRDNQPQHF
TRBD2 | TRBJ2-2 | - | TRBV20-1 | TGCAGTGCTAGTGGCGGGGGGCGTCTATCGAACACCGGGGAGCTGTTTTTT | CSASGGGRLSNTGELFF
- | TRBJ2-5 | - | TRBV11-1 | TGTGCCAGCAGCTTAGGCGCAGGGCAAGAGACCCAGTACTTC | CASSLGAGQETQYF
- | TRBJ2-3 | - | TRBV5-1 | TGCGCCAGCAGCTTGGATACAACAGGGTCAGATACGCAGTATTTT | CASSLDTTGSDTQYF
- | TRBJ1-1 | - | TRBV18 | TGTGCCAGCTCACCACCTTCAGGGGCTGAAGCTTTCTTT | CASSPPSGAEAFF
TRBD2 | TRBJ2-6 | - | TRBV28 | TGTGCCAGCAGATGGAGGCCCGGGAGGGGTACCCTCTCTGGGGCCAACGTCCTGACTTTC | CASRWRPGRGTLSGANVLTF
TRBD1 | TRBJ1-1 | - | TRBV4-1 | TGCGCCAGCAGCCAAGAGGGACAGGGGAGGTATGGAAGGAACACTGAAGCTTTCTTT | CASSQEGQGRYGRNTEAFF
- | TRBJ2-7 | few | TRBV5-4 | TGTGCCACCCAAGGTGGGCAGGCCGGCGAGCAGTACTTC | CATQGGQAGEQYF